The 4 T cell receptor beta chains presented below share a single source sample, sequenced in a study of cytomegalovirus exposure and HLA in healthy donors. Only in-frame clones appear in the TCRdb table, and some are missing; sequencing was by immunoSEQ multiplex PCR. The sample lists around 150,000 clones, approximately 84% seen once, with just under 30% in the top ten. The sample consisted of PBMCs. These TCRs come from a man aged 25 to 45 in good health and CMV-seropositive.

This clone appeared a single time. This chain links TRBV19 with TRBJ2-3; TRBD1 matches 9 bases. CDR1 is LNHDA, CDR2 SQIVND, per germline (reference sequence). There are 14 residues in the CDR3. The V and J ends lost 6 bases and 12 bases, in that order; junction bases with no gene match: 13. CDR3 residues: CASSGRRQGVFQYF. In DNA, the CDR3 is TGTGCCAGTAGCGGTAGACGACAGGGGGTCTTTCAGTATTTT. Full variable domain (outside the CDR3, taken from reference TRBV19 and TRBJ2-3): DGGITQSPKYLFRKEGQNVTLSCEQNLNHDAMYWYRQDPGQGLRLIYYSQIVNDFQKGDIAEGYSVSREKKESFPLTVTSAQKNPTAFYLCASSGRRQGVFQYFGPGTRLTVL.

This rearrangement joins TRBV6-6 to TRBJ1-5; D unclear. Trimming stripped 10 bases from V and 0 bases from J, with 10 bases between. From germline, CDR1 is MNHNY and CDR2 SVGAGI (reference sequence). CDR3 length equals 13 residues. In nucleotides, the CDR3 is TGTGCCACGAAGCTAGATAGCAATCAGCCCCAGCATTTT. Residues: CATKLDSNQPQHF.

This rearrangement joins TRBV5-5 to TRBJ2-2, with 10 bases lining up with TRBD1. Germline CDR1 and CDR2: SGHKS and YYEKEE (reference sequence). This CDR3 contains 17 residues. V lost 4 bases, J lost 3 bases, and 9 bases stayed unmatched. CDR3 nucleotides: TGTGCCAGCAGCACTACCGGGACAGGGGTAGACACCGGGGAGCTGTTTTTT. This gives the protein CASSTTGTGVDTGELFF.

The chain carries TRBV7-9 and TRBJ1-5, with D perhaps matching TRBD1 (6 bases). The CDR3 contains 14 residues. V lost 2 bases and J 3 bases, leaving 8 bases between the germline ends. Germline assignment: CDR1 SEHNR and CDR2 FQNEAQ (reference sequence). CDR3 coding DNA: TGTGCCAGCAGCTTATCAGGGGACAATCAGCCCCAGCATTTT. Amino acid sequence: CASSLSGDNQPQHF. Variable domain in full (rest from reference TRBV7-9 and TRBJ1-5): DTGVSQNPRHKITKRGQNVTFRCDPISEHNRLYWYRQTLGQGPEFLTYFQNEAQLEKSRLLSDRFSAERPKGSFSTLEIQRTEQGDSAMYLCASSLSGDNQPQHFGDGTRLSIL.